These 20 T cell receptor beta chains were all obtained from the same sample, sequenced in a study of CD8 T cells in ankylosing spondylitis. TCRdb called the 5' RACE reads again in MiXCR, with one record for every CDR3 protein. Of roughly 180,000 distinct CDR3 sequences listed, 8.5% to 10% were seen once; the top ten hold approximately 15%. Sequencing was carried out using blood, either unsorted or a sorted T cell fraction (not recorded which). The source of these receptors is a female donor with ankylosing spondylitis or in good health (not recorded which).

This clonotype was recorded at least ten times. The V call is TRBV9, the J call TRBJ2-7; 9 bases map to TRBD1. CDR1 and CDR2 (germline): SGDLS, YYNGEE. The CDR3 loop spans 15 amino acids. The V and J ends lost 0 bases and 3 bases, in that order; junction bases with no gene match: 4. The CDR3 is CASSVDGGQGYEQYF. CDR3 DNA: TGTGCCAGCAGCGTAGATGGGGGACAGGGCTACGAGCAGTACTTC.

CDR3 DNA: TGTGCCAGCGCGGACTCGAACACCGGGGAGCTGTTTTTT. Its protein product is CASADSNTGELFF. The chain carries TRBV2 and TRBJ2-2; a weak D match, TRBD2 (5 bases). The CDR3 extends over 13 amino acids. V shed 8 bases and J shed 0 bases, with 7 bases lying between them. The germline V gene has CDR1 SNHLY and CDR2 FYNNEI.

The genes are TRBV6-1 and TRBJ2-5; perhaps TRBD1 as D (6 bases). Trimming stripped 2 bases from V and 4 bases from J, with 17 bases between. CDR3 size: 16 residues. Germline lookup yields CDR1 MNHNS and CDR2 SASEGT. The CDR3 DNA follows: TGTGCCAGCAGTGAAACTGAGCGGTTAGGGGGAGAGACCCAGTACTTC. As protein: CASSETERLGGETQYF.

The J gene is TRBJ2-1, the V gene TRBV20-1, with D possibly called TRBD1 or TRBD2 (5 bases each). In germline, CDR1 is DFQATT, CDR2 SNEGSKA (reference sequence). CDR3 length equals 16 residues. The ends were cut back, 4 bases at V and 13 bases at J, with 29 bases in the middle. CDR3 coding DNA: TGCAGTGCTAACGACGGGGCCGCATCTAAATCCGGCTTACAGTTCTTC. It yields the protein CSANDGAASKSGLQFF.

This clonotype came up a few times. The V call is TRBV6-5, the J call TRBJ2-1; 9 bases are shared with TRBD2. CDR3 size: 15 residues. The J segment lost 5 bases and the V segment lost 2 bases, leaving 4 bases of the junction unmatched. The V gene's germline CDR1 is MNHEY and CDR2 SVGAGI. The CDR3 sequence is CASSYRVAGDNEQFF. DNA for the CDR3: TGTGCCAGCAGTTACAGGGTAGCGGGAGACAATGAGCAGTTCTTC.

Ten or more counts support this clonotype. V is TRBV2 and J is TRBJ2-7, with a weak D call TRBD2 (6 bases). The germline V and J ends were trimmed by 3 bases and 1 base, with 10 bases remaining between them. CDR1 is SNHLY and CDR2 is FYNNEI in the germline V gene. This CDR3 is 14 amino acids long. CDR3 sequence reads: CASSEEGLSYEQYF. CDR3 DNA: TGTGCCAGCAGTGAGGAAGGACTATCCTACGAGCAGTACTTC.

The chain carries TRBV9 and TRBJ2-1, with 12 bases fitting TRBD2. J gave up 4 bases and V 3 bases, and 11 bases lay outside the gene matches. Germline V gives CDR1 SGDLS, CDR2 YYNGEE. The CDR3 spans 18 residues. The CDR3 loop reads CASSDDPRTSGNYNEQFF. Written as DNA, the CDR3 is TGTGCCAGCAGCGACGACCCCAGGACTAGCGGGAATTACAATGAGCAGTTCTTC.

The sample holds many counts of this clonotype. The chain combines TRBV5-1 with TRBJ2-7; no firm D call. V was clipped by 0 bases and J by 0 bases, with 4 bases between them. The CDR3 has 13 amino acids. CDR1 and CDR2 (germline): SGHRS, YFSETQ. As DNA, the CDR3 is TGCGCCAGCAGCTTGGGGAACTCCTACGAGCAGTACTTC. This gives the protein CASSLGNSYEQYF.

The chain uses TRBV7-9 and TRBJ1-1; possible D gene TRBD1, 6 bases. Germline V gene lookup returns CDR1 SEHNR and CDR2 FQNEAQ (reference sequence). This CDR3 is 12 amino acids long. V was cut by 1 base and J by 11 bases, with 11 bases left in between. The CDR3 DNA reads TGTGCCAGCAGCTTAGAGAACAGGGAGGCTTTCTTT. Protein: CASSLENREAFF.

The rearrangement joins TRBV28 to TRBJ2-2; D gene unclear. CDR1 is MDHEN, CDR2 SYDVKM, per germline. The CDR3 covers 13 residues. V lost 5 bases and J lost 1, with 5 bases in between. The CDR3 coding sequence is TGTGCCAGCAGTAGCGAGAACACCGGGGAGCTGTTTTTT. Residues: CASSSENTGELFF.

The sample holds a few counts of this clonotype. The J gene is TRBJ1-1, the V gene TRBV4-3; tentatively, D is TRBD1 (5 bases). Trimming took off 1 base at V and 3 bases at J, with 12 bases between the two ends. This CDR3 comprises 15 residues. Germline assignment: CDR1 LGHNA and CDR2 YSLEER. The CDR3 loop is CASSQGGVGDTEAFF. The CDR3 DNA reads TGCGCCAGCAGCCAAGGGGGCGTAGGGGACACTGAAGCTTTCTTT.

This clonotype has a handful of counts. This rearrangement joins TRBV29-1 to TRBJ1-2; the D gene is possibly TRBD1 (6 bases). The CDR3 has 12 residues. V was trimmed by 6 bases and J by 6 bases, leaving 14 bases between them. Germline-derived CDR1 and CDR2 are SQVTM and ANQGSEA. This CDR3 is CSVQDSAHGYTF. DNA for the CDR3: TGCAGCGTCCAGGACAGCGCCCATGGCTACACCTTC.

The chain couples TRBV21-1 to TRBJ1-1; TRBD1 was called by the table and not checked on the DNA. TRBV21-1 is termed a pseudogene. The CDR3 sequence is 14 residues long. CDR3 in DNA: TGTGCCAGCAGCAAATACTCAGGGCACACTGAAGCTTTCTTT. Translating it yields CASSKYSGHTEAFF.

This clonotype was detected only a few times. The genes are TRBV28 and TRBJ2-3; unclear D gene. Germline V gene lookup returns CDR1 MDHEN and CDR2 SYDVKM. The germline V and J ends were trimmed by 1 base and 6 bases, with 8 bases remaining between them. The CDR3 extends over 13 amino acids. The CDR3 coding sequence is TGTGCCAGCAGTTTATACTTCGCGGATACGCAGTATTTT. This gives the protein CASSLYFADTQYF.

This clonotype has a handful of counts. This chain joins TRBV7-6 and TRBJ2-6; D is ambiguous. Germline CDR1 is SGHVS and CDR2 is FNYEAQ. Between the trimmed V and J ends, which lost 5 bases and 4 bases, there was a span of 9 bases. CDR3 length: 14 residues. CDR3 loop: CASSPRGGANVLTF. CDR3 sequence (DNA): TGTGCCAGCAGCCCCCGAGGAGGGGCCAACGTCCTGACTTTC.

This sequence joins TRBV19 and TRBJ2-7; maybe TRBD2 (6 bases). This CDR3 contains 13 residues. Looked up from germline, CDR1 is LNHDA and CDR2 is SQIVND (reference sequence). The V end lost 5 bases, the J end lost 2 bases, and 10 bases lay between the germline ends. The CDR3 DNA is TGTGCCAGTAGTGTAGCGGCCACCTACGAGCAGTACTTC. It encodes CASSVAATYEQYF.

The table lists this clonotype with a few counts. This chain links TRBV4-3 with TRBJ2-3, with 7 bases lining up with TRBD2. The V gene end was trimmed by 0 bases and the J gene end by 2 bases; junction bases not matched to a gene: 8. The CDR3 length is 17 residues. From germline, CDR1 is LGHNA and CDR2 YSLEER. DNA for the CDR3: TGCGCCAGCAGCCAAGAGTCATCGGGAGGCCTCACAGATACGCAGTATTTT. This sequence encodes CASSQESSGGLTDTQYF.

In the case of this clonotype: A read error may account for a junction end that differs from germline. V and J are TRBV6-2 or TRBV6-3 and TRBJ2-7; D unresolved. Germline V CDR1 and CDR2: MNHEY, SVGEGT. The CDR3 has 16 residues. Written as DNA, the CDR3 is TGTGCCAGCAGTCACTCGAACCCTGGTGGGTCCTACGAGCAGTACTTC. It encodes CASSHSNPGGSYEQYF.

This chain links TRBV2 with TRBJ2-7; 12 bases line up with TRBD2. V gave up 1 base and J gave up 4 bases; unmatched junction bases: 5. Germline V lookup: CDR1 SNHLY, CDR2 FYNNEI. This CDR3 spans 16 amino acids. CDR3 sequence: CASSEGLAGAGYEQYF. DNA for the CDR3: TGTGCCAGCAGTGAAGGACTAGCGGGAGCCGGGTACGAGCAGTACTTC. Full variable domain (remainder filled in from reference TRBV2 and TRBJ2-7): EPEVTQTPSHQVTQMGQEVILRCVPISNHLYFYWYRQILGQKVEFLVSFYNNEISEKSEIFDDQFSVERPDGSNFTLKIRSTKLEDSAMYFCASSEGLAGAGYEQYFGPGTRLTVT.

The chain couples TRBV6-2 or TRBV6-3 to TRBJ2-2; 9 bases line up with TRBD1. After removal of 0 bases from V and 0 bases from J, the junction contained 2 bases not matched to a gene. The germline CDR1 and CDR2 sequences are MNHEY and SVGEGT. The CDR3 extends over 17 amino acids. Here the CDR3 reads CASSYSQGAANTGELFF. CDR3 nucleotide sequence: TGTGCCAGCAGTTACTCACAGGGGGCCGCGAACACCGGGGAGCTGTTTTTT.